This entry lists 29 T cell receptor beta chains sequenced from one sample in a study of regulatory T cells in long-lasting Graves disease. Relying on iRepertoire HTBI primers and Arm-PCR of CDR3 regions, the team built TCR beta libraries. TCRdb analysed the multiplex PCR reads with MiXCR anew, one entry per CDR3 protein. The sample contains approximately 440,000 distinct CDR3 sequences, about 25% of which appear only once. Time point in this sample: persistent/refractory GD, antithyroid drugs over 5 years with positive TRAb. PBMC-derived RNA was used for the TCR library. This sample comprised peripheral blood mononuclear cells (PBMCs), obtained when the disease was refractory, from a patient treated with antithyroid drugs. The receptor source for this set is a female donor with Graves disease.

This chain uses TRBV19 with TRBJ1-6; perhaps TRBD1 as D (6 bases). Trimming shortened V by 8 bases and J by 0 bases, and 11 bases separated the two germline ends. Germline CDR1 and CDR2: LNHDA and SQIVND (reference sequence). This CDR3 contains 15 residues. The CDR3 region has the DNA TGTGCCAGTCGGACAGTTAGCTCCTATAATTCACCCCTCCACTTT. Protein: CASRTVSSYNSPLHF.

This clonotype was seen repeatedly, ten times or more. The rearrangement links TRBV12-3 or TRBV12-4 to TRBJ2-7; either TRBD1 or TRBD2 may fit D (5 bases each). The CDR3 length is 13 residues. Trimming cost V 5 bases and J 4 bases, with 12 bases left between them. The CDR3, as DNA: TGTGCCAGCAGTGGGGGATATCCTTACGAGCAGTACTTC. It is translated as CASSGGYPYEQYF.

This clonotype was found many times. V usage is TRBV28 and J usage is TRBJ1-5; possibly TRBD1 for D (6 bases). Per the germline V gene, CDR1 is MDHEN and CDR2 is SYDVKM. The ends were cut back, 8 bases at V and 3 bases at J, with 14 bases in the middle. The length of the CDR3 is 14 residues. CDR3 bases: TGTGCCAGCCTTGGGGGGCACCCCAATCAGCCCCAGCATTTT. Its translation: CASLGGHPNQPQHF.

This clonotype has more than one count but fewer than ten. This sequence joins TRBV5-6 and TRBJ1-5; D call uncertain. Germline V gives CDR1 SGHDT, CDR2 YYEEEE. The CDR3 covers 14 residues. Deletions cut 1 base from V and 3 bases from J, with 8 bases between. The CDR3 nucleotides are TGTGCCAGCAGCTTGCGACACATCAATCAGCCCCAGCATTTT. Protein product: CASSLRHINQPQHF.

V gene TRBV29-1 combines with J gene TRBJ1-2, with D perhaps matching TRBD1 (6 bases). Between the trimmed V and J ends, which lost 5 bases and 4 bases, there was a span of 11 bases. CDR1 SQVTM and CDR2 ANQGSEA come from the germline V gene. The length of the CDR3 is 12 residues. CDR3 nucleotides: TGCAGCGTTCCTTCACAGGGCTATGGCTACACCTTC. Encoded protein: CSVPSQGYGYTF. Variable domain in full (rest from reference TRBV29-1 and TRBJ1-2): SAVISQKPSRDICQRGTSLTIQCQVDSQVTMMFWYRQQPGQSLTLIATANQGSEATYESGFVIDKFPISRPNLTFSTLTVSNMSPEDSSIYLCSVPSQGYGYTFGSGTRLTVV.

This clonotype has ten or more counts. CDR3 sequence: CAWSSGTGDGYTF. The CDR3 region has the DNA TGTGCCTGGAGTTCCGGGACAGGGGATGGCTACACCTTC. The chain combines TRBV30 with TRBJ1-2, with 10 bases fitting TRBD1. V was clipped by 2 bases and J by 6 bases; unmatched bases: 3. Germline-derived CDR1 and CDR2 are GTSNPN and SVGIG (reference sequence). This CDR3 contains 13 residues.

As regards this clonotype: An end of the junction differs from the germline gene, which may be a read error. The rearrangement joins TRBV3-1 to TRBJ2-6; tentatively, D is TRBD1 (5 bases). The CDR3 totals 14 residues. The germline V gene has CDR1 LGHDT and CDR2 YNNKEL (reference sequence). The CDR3 region has the DNA TGTGCCAGCAGCCAAGTAACTGGGGCCAACTTCCTGACTTTC. Protein sequence: CASSQVTGANFLTF.

The CDR3 coding sequence is TGTGCCAGCAGCTTAGCGGAACAGCGGAACACTGAAGCTTTCTTT. Translation: CASSLAEQRNTEAFF. The rearrangement links TRBV7-9 to TRBJ1-1; D call uncertain. Germline CDR1 reads SEHNR; CDR2 reads FQNEAQ (reference sequence). V was shortened by 0 bases and J by 1 base, with 9 bases between the two germline ends. The length of the CDR3 is 15 residues. Variable domain in full (rest from reference TRBV7-9 and TRBJ1-1): DTGVSQNPRHKITKRGQNVTFRCDPISEHNRLYWYRQTLGQGPEFLTYFQNEAQLEKSRLLSDRFSAERPKGSFSTLEIQRTEQGDSAMYLCASSLAEQRNTEAFFGQGTRLTVV.

This clonotype was seen at least ten times. The chain links TRBV6-2 or TRBV6-3 to TRBJ2-7, with D perhaps matching TRBD1 or TRBD2 (6 bases each). From germline, CDR1 is MNHEY and CDR2 SVGEGT. The CDR3 has 18 amino acids. V was trimmed by 0 bases and J by 4 bases, leaving 22 bases between them. CDR3 nucleotides: TGTGCCAGCAGTTACTCTTTGGGACACGGACCGGGGACTTACGAGCAGTACTTC. Protein sequence: CASSYSLGHGPGTYEQYF.

The chain employs TRBV29-1 and TRBJ1-3, with TRBD1 matching 7 bases. CDR1 is SQVTM and CDR2 is ANQGSEA in the germline V gene. V gave up 7 bases and J gave up 0 bases; unmatched junction bases: 15. CDR3 length: 17 amino acids. CDR3 DNA: TGCAGCGCGACCGGGACAGCGCTGACTAGCTCTGGAAACACCATATATTTT. It translates to CSATGTALTSSGNTIYF.

This clonotype was recorded at least ten times. The genes are TRBV2 and TRBJ2-5; 12 bases map to TRBD2. The CDR3 contains 20 residues. V lost 0 bases and J lost 4; bases outside the gene matches: 15. Per the germline V gene, CDR1 is SNHLY and CDR2 is FYNNEI. The CDR3 loop reads CASSEATRGQTSGRRETQYF. The CDR3 DNA follows: TGTGCCAGCAGTGAAGCAACAAGAGGGCAGACTAGCGGGAGACGAGAGACCCAGTACTTC.

This clonotype was counted between two and nine times. The rearrangement joins TRBV28 to TRBJ2-1; D call uncertain. This CDR3 is 12 amino acids long. Germline V gene sequence: CDR1 MDHEN, CDR2 SYDVKM. With 3 bases removed from V and 10 bases from J, the gap between germline ends came to 10 bases. DNA of the CDR3: TGTGCCAGCAGTTTGGGCGGATACGAGCAGTTCTTC. Its protein is CASSLGGYEQFF.

The V call is TRBV14, the J call TRBJ2-2; D is possibly TRBD2 (5 bases). The germline V gene has CDR1 SGHDN and CDR2 FVKESK. This CDR3 region has 14 residues. Trimming took off 1 base at V and 5 bases at J, with 8 bases between the two ends. CDR3 amino acids: CASSQVLETGELFF. Here the CDR3 DNA reads TGTGCCAGCAGCCAAGTACTAGAAACCGGGGAGCTGTTTTTT.

This clonotype was counted many times. The chain joins TRBV6-1 to TRBJ1-2, with 12 bases identical to TRBD1. J gave up 7 bases and V 4 bases, and 7 bases lay outside the gene matches. CDR3 length: 15 amino acids. Germline V lookup: CDR1 MNHNS, CDR2 SASEGT. The CDR3 DNA reads TGTGCCAGCAGTGGAAGGGGGACAGGGGGCATTGGCTACACCTTC. Protein: CASSGRGTGGIGYTF.

This clonotype was counted only a few times. The rearrangement joins TRBV30 to TRBJ1-1; 10 nucleotides match TRBD1. Germline CDR1 and CDR2: GTSNPN and SVGIG (reference sequence). Trimming cost V 0 bases and J 7 bases; bases outside gene matches: 5. This CDR3 spans 14 amino acids. CDR3: CAWSVGTGEDEAFF. The CDR3 DNA reads as TGTGCCTGGAGTGTAGGGACAGGGGAAGATGAAGCTTTCTTT.

This clonotype was seen many times. The V and J genes are TRBV2 and TRBJ2-5; perhaps TRBD1 as D (7 bases). CDR1 is SNHLY and CDR2 is FYNNEI in the germline V gene. The ends were cut back, 6 bases at V and 1 base at J, with 18 bases in the middle. The CDR3 sequence is 16 residues long. Written as DNA, the CDR3 is TGTGCCAGCAGGATCCCAGGGGGGATACTCCAAGAGACCCAGTACTTC. It encodes CASRIPGGILQETQYF.

The table lists this clonotype with many counts. The rearrangement joins TRBV6-1 to TRBJ1-4; 7 nucleotides agree with TRBD1. CDR3 length equals 17 residues. Per germline, CDR1 MNHNS and CDR2 SASEGT. After removal of 6 bases from V and 8 bases from J, the junction contained 18 bases not matched to a gene. This CDR3 reads CASRPPTIDREGEKLFF. The DNA of the CDR3 is TGTGCCAGCAGACCACCTACTATAGACAGGGAAGGAGAAAAACTGTTTTTT.

The DNA of the CDR3 is TGTGCCGGCCAGGGGCGGGAGGAACAGACCCAGTACTTC. Its translation is CAGQGREEQTQYF. V and J are TRBV18 and TRBJ2-5; 8 positions match TRBD2. Trimming cost V 11 bases and J 6 bases; bases outside gene matches: 11. Looked up from germline, CDR1 is KGHSH and CDR2 is LQKENI. The CDR3 runs to 13 residues. The variable domain in full, with the rest retrieved from reference TRBV18 and TRBJ2-5, is NAGVMQNPRHLVRRRGQEARLRCSPMKGHSHVYWYRQLPEEGLKFMVYLQKENIIDESGMPKERFSAEFPKEGPSILRIQQVVRGDSAAYFCAGQGREEQTQYFGPGTRLLVL.

At least ten counts were recorded for this clonotype. J is TRBJ1-5 and V is TRBV12-3 or TRBV12-4; D uncertain. There are 12 residues in the CDR3. Trimming stripped 7 bases from V and 5 bases from J, with 9 bases between. CDR3 sequence reads: CASTLSDQPQHF. The CDR3 DNA reads TGTGCCAGCACCCTTTCCGATCAGCCCCAGCATTTT.

This clonotype was counted at least ten times. The J gene is TRBJ1-6, the V gene TRBV2, with a possible D match to TRBD1 (5 bases). The V end lost 4 bases, the J end lost 7 bases, and 11 bases lay between the germline ends. CDR3 size: 14 residues. From germline, CDR1 is SNHLY and CDR2 FYNNEI. DNA of the CDR3: TGTGCCAGCAGTGCAGGGATTACGAATTCACCCCTCCACTTT. Its translation is CASSAGITNSPLHF.

The chain couples TRBV5-1 to TRBJ1-5, with D perhaps matching TRBD1 (5 bases). This CDR3 is 14 amino acids long. Looked up from germline, CDR1 is SGHRS and CDR2 is YFSETQ. V was clipped by 4 bases and J by 6 bases, with 14 bases between them. CDR3 coding DNA: TGCGCCAGCAGCGAAGGGACGGTTGGTCAGCCCCAGCATTTT. Its translation is CASSEGTVGQPQHF.

J is TRBJ1-4 and V is TRBV5-1, with D possibly matching TRBD1 (5 bases). V lost 3 bases to trimming and J lost 0 bases, with 12 bases between them. Germline loops: CDR1 SGHRS, CDR2 YFSETQ. The CDR3 has 16 amino acids. DNA for the CDR3: TGCGCCAGCAGCTCCCATTTGGGGGCAACTAATGAAAAACTGTTTTTT. Translation gives CASSSHLGATNEKLFF. Drawing the rest from reference TRBV5-1 and TRBJ1-4, the complete variable domain is KAGVTQTPRYLIKTRGQQVTLSCSPISGHRSVSWYQQTPGQGLQFLFEYFSETQRNKGNFPGRFSGRQFSNSRSEMNVSTLELGDSALYLCASSSHLGATNEKLFFGSGTQLSVL.

The chain combines TRBV18 with TRBJ1-6; D not certain. V was cut by 4 bases and J by 3 bases, with 4 bases left in between. The CDR3 totals 13 residues. CDR1 and CDR2 from the germline V gene are KGHSH and LQKENI. The CDR3 sequence: CASSLDYNSPLHF. As DNA, the CDR3 is TGTGCCAGCTCACTAGACTATAATTCACCCCTCCACTTT. Full variable domain (missing parts from reference TRBV18 and TRBJ1-6): NAGVMQNPRHLVRRRGQEARLRCSPMKGHSHVYWYRQLPEEGLKFMVYLQKENIIDESGMPKERFSAEFPKEGPSILRIQQVVRGDSAAYFCASSLDYNSPLHFGNGTRLTVT.

As concerns this clonotype: With only one base between it and a far larger clone, this is likely a read error. The chain links TRBV7-2 to TRBJ2-5; 8 bases are a match to TRBD1. Germline assignment: CDR1 SGHTA and CDR2 FQGNSA. This CDR3 region has 17 residues. The CDR3 sequence is CASRIPQGAKYQGTQYF. In DNA, the CDR3 is TGTGCCAGCAGGATACCCCAGGGGGCCAAATACCAAGGGACCCAGTACTTC.

The table lists this clonotype with many counts. The chain joins TRBV15 to TRBJ1-5, with no clear D. CDR3 size: 12 residues. Germline V lookup: CDR1 LNHNV, CDR2 YYDKDF (reference sequence). Trimming removed 3 bases from V and 4 bases from J, with 4 bases in between. Here the CDR3 DNA reads TGTGCCACCAGCAGGGAAAATCAGCCCCAGCATTTT. This gives the protein CATSRENQPQHF. The whole variable domain, filled in from reference TRBV15 and TRBJ1-5, reads DAMVIQNPRYQVTQFGKPVTLSCSQTLNHNVMYWYQQKSSQAPKLLFHYYDKDFNNEADTPDNFQSRRPNTSFCFLDIRSPGLGDTAMYLCATSRENQPQHFGDGTRLSIL.

This clonotype came up many times. V usage is TRBV2 and J usage is TRBJ2-2; TRBD2 aligns across 13 bases. The CDR3 contains 17 residues. V shed 3 bases, J shed 7 bases, and the junction held 8 bases outside the gene matches. Germline V gives CDR1 SNHLY, CDR2 FYNNEI. CDR3 sequence reads: CASSDSGLAGVVGELFF. The CDR3 DNA reads as TGTGCCAGCAGTGATTCCGGACTAGCGGGAGTCGTCGGGGAGCTGTTTTTT.

This clonotype was seen ten or more times. The chain joins TRBV6-1 to TRBJ2-6, with 7 nucleotides matching TRBD1. V was clipped by 7 bases and J by 4 bases; unmatched bases: 7. CDR1 MNHNS and CDR2 SASEGT come from the germline V gene. The CDR3 is made up of 15 amino acids. In DNA, the CDR3 is TGTGCCAGCAAGATAGACAGGGCAGGGGCCAACGTCCTGACTTTC. Translated: CASKIDRAGANVLTF.

The chain is built from TRBV10-3 and TRBJ1-1; possible D gene TRBD1, 5 bases. V gave up 3 bases and J gave up 4 bases, with 12 bases separating them. The CDR3 runs 14 residues. The germline V gene encodes CDR1 ENHRY and CDR2 SYGVKD. The CDR3 protein is CAISEVGGGTEAFF. The CDR3 coding sequence is TGTGCCATCAGTGAAGTGGGGGGTGGCACTGAAGCTTTCTTT.

This clonotype was found many times. This chain joins TRBV30 and TRBJ1-1, with D tentatively TRBD1 (5 bases). The germline V and J ends were trimmed by 3 bases and 1 base, with 12 bases remaining between them. Per the germline V gene, CDR1 is GTSNPN and CDR2 is SVGIG (reference sequence). This CDR3 contains 14 residues. The CDR3 bases are TGTGCCTGGAGAGCGACAGTACGGAACACTGAAGCTTTCTTT. Translated, it gives CAWRATVRNTEAFF.